This record looks at one TCR beta chain sequence and its context. The data originate from a study of blood T cell repertoires in COVID-19. Clones were read by immunoSEQ multiplex PCR, and TCRdb kept only the in-frame ones, dropping some. In the table there are some 140,000 clones, around 83% of which are singletons. The sequence came from a woman in her sixties or seventies with COVID-19, enrolled during active disease. Sequencing was performed on peripheral blood.

CDR3 in amino acids: CASSLRGEGYGYTF. As DNA, the CDR3 is TGCGCCAGCAGCTTGCGGGGGGAGGGCTATGGCTACACCTTC. The V gene is TRBV5-1, the J gene TRBJ1-2, with TRBD1 as a possible D gene (5 bases). The V gene's germline CDR1 is SGHRS and CDR2 YFSETQ. V was clipped by 1 base and J by 4 bases, with 11 bases between them. This CDR3 has 14 residues. Full variable domain (remainder filled in from reference TRBV5-1 and TRBJ1-2): KAGVTQTPRYLIKTRGQQVTLSCSPISGHRSVSWYQQTPGQGLQFLFEYFSETQRNKGNFPGRFSGRQFSNSRSEMNVSTLELGDSALYLCASSLRGEGYGYTFGSGTRLTVV.